A single TCR beta chain is shown here with its context. The data are from a study of blood T cell repertoires in COVID-19. Study details: Specimens from acute and convalescent COVID-19 originated in the United States, Italy and Spain. The cDNA or gDNA used as material had been derived from T cells, B-cell-depleted T cells, or PBMCs.

As handled by the study authors: The authors estimated nucleated cell counts from reference gene primer amplification. Assay: immunoSEQ multiplex PCR; the TCRdb copy retains only in-frame clones and omits some. The D gene and trimming were derived from the DNA, and the V and J assignments and clone size from that table. The table has 300,000 to 450,000 clones, about 90% seen once. A Seattle source enrolled patients during active infection and followed them longitudinally. The receptor was isolated from a woman aged 25 to 39 with COVID-19, enrolled during active disease. The material sequenced was peripheral blood.

CDR3 sequence reads: CASSLLTSGGAADTQYF. The CDR3 coding sequence is TGTGCCAGCAGCTTGCTGACTAGCGGGGGAGCTGCAGATACGCAGTATTTT. The rearrangement uses TRBV5-5 and TRBJ2-3; 12 nucleotides line up with TRBD2. The CDR3 is made up of 17 amino acids. The V gene's germline CDR1 is SGHKS and CDR2 YYEKEE (reference sequence). Trimming at V came to 1 base and at J to 4 bases, leaving 7 bases not matched to a gene.